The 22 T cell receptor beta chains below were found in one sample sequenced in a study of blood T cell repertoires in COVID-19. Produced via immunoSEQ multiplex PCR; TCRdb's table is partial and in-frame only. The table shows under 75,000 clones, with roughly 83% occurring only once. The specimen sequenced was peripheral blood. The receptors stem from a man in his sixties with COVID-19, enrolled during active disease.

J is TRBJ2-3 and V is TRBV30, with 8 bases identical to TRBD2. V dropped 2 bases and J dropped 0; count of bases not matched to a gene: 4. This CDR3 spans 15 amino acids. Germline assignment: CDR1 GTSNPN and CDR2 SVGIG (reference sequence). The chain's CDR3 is CAWSPGLGSTDTQYF. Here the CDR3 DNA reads TGTGCCTGGAGTCCGGGACTAGGGAGCACAGATACGCAGTATTTT.

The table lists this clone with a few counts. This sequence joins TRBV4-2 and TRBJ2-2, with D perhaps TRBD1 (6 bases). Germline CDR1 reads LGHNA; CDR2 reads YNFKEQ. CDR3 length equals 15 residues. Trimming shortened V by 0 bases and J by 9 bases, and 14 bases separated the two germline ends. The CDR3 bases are TGTGCCAGCAGCCAAGATGGCGCAGGGGCCCGGGAGCTGTTTTTT. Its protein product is CASSQDGAGARELFF.

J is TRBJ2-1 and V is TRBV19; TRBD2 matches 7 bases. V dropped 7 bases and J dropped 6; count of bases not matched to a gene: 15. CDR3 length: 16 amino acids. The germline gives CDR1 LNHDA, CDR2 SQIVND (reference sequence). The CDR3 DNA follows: TGTGCCAGTAATCGAGGTGGGCGGGAGAAGGTCAATGAGCAGTTCTTC. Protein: CASNRGGREKVNEQFF.

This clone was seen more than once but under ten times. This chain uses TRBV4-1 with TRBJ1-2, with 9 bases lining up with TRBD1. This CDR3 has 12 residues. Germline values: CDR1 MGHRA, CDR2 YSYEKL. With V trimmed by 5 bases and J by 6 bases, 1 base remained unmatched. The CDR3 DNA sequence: TGCGCCAGCAGCGGGACAGGGAATGGCTACACCTTC. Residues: CASSGTGNGYTF.

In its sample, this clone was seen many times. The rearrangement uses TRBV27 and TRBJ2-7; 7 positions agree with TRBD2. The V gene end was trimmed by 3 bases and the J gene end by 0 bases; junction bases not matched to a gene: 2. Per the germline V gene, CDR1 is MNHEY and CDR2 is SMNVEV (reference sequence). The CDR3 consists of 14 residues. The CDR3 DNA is TGTGCCAGCAGTTTTGGGGAGGGCTCCTACGAGCAGTACTTC. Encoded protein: CASSFGEGSYEQYF.

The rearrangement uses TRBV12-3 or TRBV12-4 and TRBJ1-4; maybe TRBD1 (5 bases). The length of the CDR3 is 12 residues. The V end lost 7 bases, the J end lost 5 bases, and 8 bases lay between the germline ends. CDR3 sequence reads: CASIGGNEKLFF. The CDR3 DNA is TGTGCCAGCATTGGGGGGAATGAAAAACTGTTTTTT.

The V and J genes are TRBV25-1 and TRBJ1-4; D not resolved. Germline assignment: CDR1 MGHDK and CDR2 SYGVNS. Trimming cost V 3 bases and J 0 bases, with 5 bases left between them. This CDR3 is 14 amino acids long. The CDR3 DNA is TGTGCCAGCAGTGACCCCGCAACTAATGAAAAACTGTTTTTT. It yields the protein CASSDPATNEKLFF.

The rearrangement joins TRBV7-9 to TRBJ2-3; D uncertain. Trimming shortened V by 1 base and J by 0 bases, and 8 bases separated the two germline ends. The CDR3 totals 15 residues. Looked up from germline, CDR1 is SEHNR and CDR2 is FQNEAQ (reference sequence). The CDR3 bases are TGTGCCAGCAGCTTAGTTGCCGGGAGCACAGATACGCAGTATTTT. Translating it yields CASSLVAGSTDTQYF.

The CDR3, as DNA: TGTGCCAGCAGTGCCCGGGACAACCAAGAGACCCAGTACTTC. This gives the protein CASSARDNQETQYF. The rearrangement uses TRBV5-6 and TRBJ2-5, with a weak D call TRBD1 (6 bases). V shed 5 bases and J shed 0 bases, with 11 bases lying between them. The V gene's germline CDR1 is SGHDT and CDR2 YYEEEE. CDR3 length: 14 amino acids.

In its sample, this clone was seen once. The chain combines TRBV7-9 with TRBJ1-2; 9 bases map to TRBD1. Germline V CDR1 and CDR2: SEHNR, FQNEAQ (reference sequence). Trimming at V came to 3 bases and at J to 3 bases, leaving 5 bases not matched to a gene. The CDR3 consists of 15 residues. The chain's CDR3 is CASSFGTGLDYGYTF. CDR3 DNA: TGTGCCAGCAGCTTTGGGACAGGGTTAGACTATGGCTACACCTTC. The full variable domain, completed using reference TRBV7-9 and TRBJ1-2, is DTGVSQNPRHKITKRGQNVTFRCDPISEHNRLYWYRQTLGQGPEFLTYFQNEAQLEKSRLLSDRFSAERPKGSFSTLEIQRTEQGDSAMYLCASSFGTGLDYGYTFGSGTRLTVV.

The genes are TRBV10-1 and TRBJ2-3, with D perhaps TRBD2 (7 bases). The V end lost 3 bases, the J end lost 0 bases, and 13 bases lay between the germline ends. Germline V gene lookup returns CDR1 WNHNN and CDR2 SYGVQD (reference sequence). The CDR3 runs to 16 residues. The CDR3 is CASSDGGGRSTDTQYF. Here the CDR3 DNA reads TGCGCCAGCAGTGACGGCGGGGGCCGAAGCACAGATACGCAGTATTTT.

In DNA form, the CDR3 reads TGCGCCAGCAAAAGTTCGGGGGTAATTTGGACAGATACGCAGTATTTT. Protein product: CASKSSGVIWTDTQYF. The rearrangement links TRBV5-1 to TRBJ2-3; D perhaps matches TRBD2 (6 bases). The V and J ends lost 6 bases and 3 bases respectively, with 20 bases between them. Germline CDR1 and CDR2: SGHRS and YFSETQ. The CDR3 has 16 residues.

The CDR3 nucleotides read TGCAGCGTTGGACAGCTTCACTCTGGAAACACCATATATTTT. This sequence encodes CSVGQLHSGNTIYF. The chain uses TRBV29-1 and TRBJ1-3; D is possibly TRBD1 (5 bases). CDR1 and CDR2 (germline): SQVTM, ANQGSEA. Trimming removed 4 bases at V and 0 bases at J, with 10 bases between. The CDR3 is made up of 14 amino acids.

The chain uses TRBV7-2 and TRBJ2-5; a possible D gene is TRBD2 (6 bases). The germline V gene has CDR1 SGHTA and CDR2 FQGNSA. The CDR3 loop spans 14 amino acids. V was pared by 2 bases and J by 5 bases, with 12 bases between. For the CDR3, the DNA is TGTGCCAGCAGCTTACGTTGGGGGGAGGAGACCCAGTACTTC. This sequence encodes CASSLRWGEETQYF.

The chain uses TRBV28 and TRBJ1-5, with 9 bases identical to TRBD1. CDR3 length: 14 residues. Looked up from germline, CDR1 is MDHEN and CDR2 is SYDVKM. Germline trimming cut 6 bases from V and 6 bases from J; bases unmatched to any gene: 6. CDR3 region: CASRIQGAGQPQHF. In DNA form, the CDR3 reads TGTGCCAGCAGAATACAGGGGGCCGGTCAGCCCCAGCATTTT.

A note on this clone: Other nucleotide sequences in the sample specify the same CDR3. This CDR3 is CASSMEQGYGYTF. CDR3 coding DNA: TGTGCCAGTAGTATGGAACAGGGATATGGCTACACCTTC. The V call is TRBV19, the J call TRBJ1-2; possible D gene TRBD1, 6 bases. V lost 3 bases to trimming and J lost 5 bases, with 10 bases between them. Germline-derived CDR1 and CDR2 are LNHDA and SQIVND (reference sequence). The CDR3 runs 13 residues.

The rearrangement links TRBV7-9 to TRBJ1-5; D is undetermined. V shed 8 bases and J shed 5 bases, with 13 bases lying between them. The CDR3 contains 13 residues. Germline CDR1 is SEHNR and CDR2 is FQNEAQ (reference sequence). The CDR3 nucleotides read TGTGCCAGCTCCCGGGATCGGGATCAGCCCCAGCATTTT. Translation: CASSRDRDQPQHF.

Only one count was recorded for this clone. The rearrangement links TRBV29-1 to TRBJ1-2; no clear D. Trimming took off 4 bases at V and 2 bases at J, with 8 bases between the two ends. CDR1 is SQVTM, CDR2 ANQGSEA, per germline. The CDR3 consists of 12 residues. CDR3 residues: CSVVNTNYGYTF. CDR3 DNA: TGCAGCGTTGTTAACACAAACTATGGCTACACCTTC.

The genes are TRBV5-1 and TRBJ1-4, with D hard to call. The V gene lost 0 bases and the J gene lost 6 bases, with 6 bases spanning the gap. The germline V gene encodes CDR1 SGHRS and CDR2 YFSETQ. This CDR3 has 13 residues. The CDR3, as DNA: TGCGCCAGCAGCTTGGTATCCTATGAAAAACTGTTTTTT. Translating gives CASSLVSYEKLFF.

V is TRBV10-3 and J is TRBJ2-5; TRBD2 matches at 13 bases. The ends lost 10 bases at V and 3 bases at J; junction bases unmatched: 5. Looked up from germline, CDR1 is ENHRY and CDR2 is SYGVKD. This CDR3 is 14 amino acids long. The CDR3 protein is CASRTSGGEETQYF. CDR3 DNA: TGTGCCAGCCGGACTAGCGGGGGAGAAGAGACCCAGTACTTC.

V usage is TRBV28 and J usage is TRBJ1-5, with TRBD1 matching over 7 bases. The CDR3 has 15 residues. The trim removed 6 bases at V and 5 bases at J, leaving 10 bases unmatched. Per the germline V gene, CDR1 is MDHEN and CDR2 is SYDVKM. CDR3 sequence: CASSRVGQGDQPQHF. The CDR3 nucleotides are TGTGCCAGCAGCCGGGTAGGGCAGGGGGATCAGCCCCAGCATTTT. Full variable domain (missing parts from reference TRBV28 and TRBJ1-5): DVKVTQSSRYLVKRTGEKVFLECVQDMDHENMFWYRQDPGLGLRLIYFSYDVKMKEKGDIPEGYSVSREKKERFSLILESASTNQTSMYLCASSRVGQGDQPQHFGDGTRLSIL.

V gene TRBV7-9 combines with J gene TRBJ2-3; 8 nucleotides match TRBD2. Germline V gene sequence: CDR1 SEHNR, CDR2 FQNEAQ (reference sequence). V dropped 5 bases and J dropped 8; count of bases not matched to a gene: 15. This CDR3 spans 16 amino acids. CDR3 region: CASSRLATHRYITQYF. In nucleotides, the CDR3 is TGTGCCAGCAGCCGACTAGCGACCCACAGATATATTACGCAGTATTTT.